This entry lists 29 T cell receptor beta chains sequenced from one sample in a study of OX40 agonist ivuxolimab in advanced cancers. The protocol was immunoSEQ multiplex PCR, while the TCRdb copy is restricted to in-frame clones and leaves out a portion. Of tens of thousands of clones in the sample, roughly 93% were seen once. The material was CD4+ or CD8+ T cells sorted from blood, obtained in a trial of the OX40 agonist ivuxolimab. The receptors shown here come from an adult with an advanced solid tumor such as melanoma, head and neck, liver or kidney cancer.

The chain joins TRBV29-1 to TRBJ2-3, with 9 bases aligning to TRBD1. CDR3 size: 16 residues. Trimming removed 4 bases from V and 0 bases from J; junction bases left unmatched: 8. Germline V gene data show CDR1 as SQVTM and CDR2 as ANQGSEA. The CDR3 nucleotides read TGCAGCGTTGTGGGGGGGACAGGGCCTAGCACAGATACGCAGTATTTT. Translating it yields CSVVGGTGPSTDTQYF.

The chain uses TRBV9 and TRBJ1-4; a possible D gene is TRBD1 (6 bases). This CDR3 spans 15 amino acids. The ends were cut back, 1 base at V and 7 bases at J, with 14 bases in the middle. In germline, CDR1 is SGDLS, CDR2 YYNGEE. In nucleotides, the CDR3 is TGTGCCAGCAGCGTATGGGGGGGCTTAGGTGAAAAACTGTTTTTT. Encoded protein: CASSVWGGLGEKLFF.

This chain links TRBV11-3 with TRBJ2-1, with 8 bases that match TRBD2. This CDR3 is 16 amino acids long. The V gene end was trimmed by 2 bases and the J gene end by 4 bases; junction bases not matched to a gene: 7. Germline-derived CDR1 and CDR2 are SGHNT and YENEEA. In DNA, the CDR3 is TGTGCCAGCAGCTTATCGGGCAGCGGGAGATACAATGAGCAGTTCTTC. Encoded protein: CASSLSGSGRYNEQFF.

The chain employs TRBV18 and TRBJ1-4; TRBD1 is a possible D gene (5 bases). Trimming shortened V by 3 bases and J by 4 bases, and 9 bases separated the two germline ends. The CDR3 extends over 14 amino acids. CDR1 and CDR2 (germline): KGHSH, LQKENI. The CDR3 sequence: CASSPQGLNEKLFF. CDR3 in DNA: TGTGCCAGCTCACCCCAGGGCCTTAATGAAAAACTGTTTTTT.

This chain uses TRBV28 with TRBJ2-1; TRBD2 aligns across 14 bases. The CDR3 sequence is 17 residues long. The junction had 12 bases not matched to a gene; V was cut back by 5 bases and J by 9 bases. Germline CDR1 and CDR2: MDHEN and SYDVKM. CDR3 in DNA: TGTGCCAGCAGTCCAAACCCGGGACTAGCGGGAGTGGTTGAGCAGTTCTTC. Encoded protein: CASSPNPGLAGVVEQFF.

This chain links TRBV6-9 with TRBJ2-3; the D gene is possibly TRBD1 (6 bases). The CDR3 contains 15 residues. CDR1 and CDR2 from the germline V gene are MNHGY and SVAAGI. The ends were cut back, 8 bases at V and 0 bases at J, with 15 bases in the middle. CDR3 sequence reads: CASSVGQTSTDTQYF. The CDR3 bases are TGTGCCAGCTCCGTTGGACAGACTAGCACAGATACGCAGTATTTT.

This sequence joins TRBV6-5 and TRBJ2-2; a weak D match, TRBD2 (5 bases). The CDR3 sequence is 13 residues long. Germline lookup yields CDR1 MNHEY and CDR2 SVGAGI. The V end was cut by 2 bases, the J end by 5 bases, with 6 bases between. The CDR3 DNA sequence: TGTGCCAGCAGTTACGCGGGTACCGGGGAGCTGTTTTTT. The encoded protein is CASSYAGTGELFF.

The chain links TRBV19 to TRBJ1-1; TRBD1 is a possible D gene (6 bases). There are 13 residues in the CDR3. The germline gives CDR1 LNHDA, CDR2 SQIVND (reference sequence). V was clipped by 5 bases and J by 7 bases, with 14 bases between them. The CDR3 here is CASSPGGGLEAFF. In DNA, the CDR3 is TGTGCCAGTAGTCCTGGGGGGGGCCTTGAAGCTTTCTTT.

The chain uses TRBV20-1 and TRBJ1-2; D call uncertain. Germline-derived CDR1 and CDR2 are DFQATT and SNEGSKA (reference sequence). The V end lost 7 bases, the J end lost 2 bases, and 5 bases lay between the germline ends. The length of the CDR3 is 10 residues. CDR3 loop: CSVRNYGYTF. As DNA, the CDR3 is TGCAGTGTTCGGAACTATGGCTACACCTTC.

This chain connects TRBV13 to TRBJ1-4; tentative D call: TRBD1 (6 bases). V lost 5 bases and J 3 bases, leaving 19 bases between the germline ends. Germline CDR1 PRHDT, CDR2 FYEKMQ (reference sequence). CDR3 length: 17 amino acids. The CDR3 loop is CASSIRGRRGPNEKLFF. In nucleotides, the CDR3 is TGTGCCAGCAGCATCAGGGGCCGGAGGGGACCTAATGAAAAACTGTTTTTT.

The gene calls are TRBV7-8 and TRBJ2-7; 9 bases line up with TRBD2. The germline V gene has CDR1 SGHVS and CDR2 FQNEAQ. V trimming: 1 base; J trimming: 6 bases; junction bases outside the gene matches: 7. This CDR3 has 15 amino acids. CDR3 region: CASSLVPAGGSEQYF. The CDR3 region has the DNA TGTGCCAGCAGCTTAGTGCCAGCGGGAGGTAGCGAGCAGTACTTC.

The V and J genes are TRBV9 and TRBJ2-3; 11 nucleotides agree with TRBD2. J was trimmed by 5 bases and V by 3 bases; bases with no gene match: 8. The germline gives CDR1 SGDLS, CDR2 YYNGEE. CDR3 length: 16 amino acids. This CDR3 reads CASSAGTSGTGDTQYF. The CDR3 DNA sequence: TGTGCCAGCAGCGCTGGGACTAGCGGAACTGGAGATACGCAGTATTTT.

Comment on this clone: Other nucleotide sequences from this sample produce the same CDR3. CDR3 nucleotide sequence: TGTGCCAGCAGCGTAGCTGGGAGCACAGATACGCAGTATTTT. It encodes CASSVAGSTDTQYF. The chain couples TRBV9 to TRBJ2-3, with D uncertain. Per the germline V gene, CDR1 is SGDLS and CDR2 is YYNGEE. The CDR3 contains 14 residues. Trimming took 0 bases from V and 0 from J, leaving 5 bases between them.

The chain carries TRBV6-5 and TRBJ2-7; the match to TRBD2 covers 8 bases. Per the germline V gene, CDR1 is MNHEY and CDR2 is SVGAGI. The CDR3 loop spans 13 amino acids. The V segment lost 8 bases and the J segment 2 bases; nucleotides outside the gene matches: 5. CDR3: CASAPGGTYEQYF. DNA for the CDR3: TGTGCCAGCGCCCCGGGGGGGACCTACGAGCAGTACTTC.

V and J are TRBV10-3 and TRBJ2-7; 7 bases are shared with TRBD2. The CDR3 length is 14 residues. Germline trimming cut 4 bases from V and 0 bases from J; bases unmatched to any gene: 3. Germline V gene data show CDR1 as ENHRY and CDR2 as SYGVKD. CDR3: CAISAREASYEQYF. In DNA form, the CDR3 reads TGTGCCATCAGTGCTCGGGAGGCCTCCTACGAGCAGTACTTC.

This clone was observed a single time. V is TRBV7-9 and J is TRBJ1-2; D is uncertain. Germline lookup yields CDR1 SEHNR and CDR2 FQNEAQ (reference sequence). Trimming removed 5 bases from V and 3 bases from J, with 19 bases in between. CDR3 size: 16 residues. CDR3 in amino acids: CASSVHTDLSDYGYTF. CDR3 DNA: TGTGCCAGCAGCGTGCACACCGACCTAAGCGACTATGGCTACACCTTC.

This sequence joins TRBV13 and TRBJ2-5; a weak D match, TRBD1 (6 bases). V was cut by 5 bases and J by 9 bases, with 16 bases left in between. The V gene's germline CDR1 is PRHDT and CDR2 FYEKMQ (reference sequence). The CDR3 length is 13 residues. CDR3 nucleotide sequence: TGTGCCAGCAGCCGACAGGTGCCCGCGGCCCAGTACTTC. Residues: CASSRQVPAAQYF.

The rearrangement joins TRBV4-3 to TRBJ2-5; D is unresolved. The V and J ends lost 1 base and 0 bases respectively, with 12 bases between them. CDR3 length: 16 amino acids. The germline V gene has CDR1 LGHNA and CDR2 YSLEER. CDR3 amino acids: CASSQGGTSYQETQYF. CDR3 coding DNA: TGCGCCAGCAGCCAAGGGGGAACCTCGTACCAAGAGACCCAGTACTTC.

The rearrangement joins TRBV19 to TRBJ1-1; 8 bases agree with TRBD1. Germline V lookup: CDR1 LNHDA, CDR2 SQIVND (reference sequence). Losses at the gene ends were 7 bases for V and 4 bases for J; bases not matched to a gene: 11. CDR3 size: 15 residues. The CDR3 bases are TGTGCCAGTACGTTAGCAGGACAGGGAACCACTGAAGCTTTCTTT. This sequence encodes CASTLAGQGTTEAFF.

The J gene is TRBJ2-3, the V gene TRBV7-9, with D uncertain. This CDR3 is built from 12 residues. Deletions cut 6 bases from V and 4 bases from J, with 8 bases between. Germline values: CDR1 SEHNR, CDR2 FQNEAQ (reference sequence). The CDR3 DNA sequence: TGTGCCAGCAGTGCCCCCCCAGATACGCAGTATTTT. Amino acid sequence: CASSAPPDTQYF.

J is TRBJ2-5 and V is TRBV11-2; D is undetermined. Looked up from germline, CDR1 is SGHAT and CDR2 is FQNNGV. The CDR3 has 14 amino acids. V lost 2 bases to trimming and J lost 6 bases, with 13 bases between them. The CDR3 loop reads CASSLPRLKQTQYF. CDR3 DNA: TGTGCCAGCAGCTTACCCCGTCTCAAACAGACCCAGTACTTC.

Points on this clone: The sample carries other DNA sequences with the same CDR3. The chain uses TRBV7-2 and TRBJ2-3; no reliable D call. The CDR3 extends over 12 amino acids. Germline V gene sequence: CDR1 SGHTA, CDR2 FQGNSA. The V end was cut by 3 bases, the J end by 2 bases, with 3 bases between. CDR3: CASSFPTDTQYF. Written as DNA, the CDR3 is TGTGCCAGCAGCTTCCCCACAGATACGCAGTATTTT.

V gene TRBV9 combines with J gene TRBJ2-1; a weak D match, TRBD1 (6 bases). Trimming pared 4 bases from V and 5 bases from J, leaving 13 bases between. The CDR3 has 14 residues. Per germline, CDR1 SGDLS and CDR2 YYNGEE. CDR3 sequence: CASSPSDSHNEQFF. The CDR3, as DNA: TGTGCCAGCAGCCCCTCGGACAGCCACAATGAGCAGTTCTTC.

This chain uses TRBV5-1 with TRBJ2-1; D not resolved. The germline gives CDR1 SGHRS, CDR2 YFSETQ. The CDR3 is made up of 16 amino acids. The V end lost 4 bases, the J end lost 5 bases, and 19 bases lay between the germline ends. The CDR3 region is CASSLLADGLNNEQFF. DNA of the CDR3: TGCGCCAGCAGCCTGTTGGCCGACGGGCTAAACAATGAGCAGTTCTTC.

The rearrangement uses TRBV7-9 and TRBJ2-1, with D hard to call. The length of the CDR3 is 14 residues. Between the trimmed V and J ends, which lost 1 base and 0 bases, there was a span of 4 bases. From germline, CDR1 is SEHNR and CDR2 FQNEAQ (reference sequence). CDR3 loop: CASSLEVSYNEQFF. The DNA for the CDR3 is TGTGCCAGCAGCTTAGAGGTCTCCTACAATGAGCAGTTCTTC.

The chain combines TRBV13 with TRBJ2-3; 9 nucleotides agree with TRBD2. CDR1 PRHDT and CDR2 FYEKMQ come from the germline V gene (reference sequence). The CDR3 is 16 amino acids. The ends lost 5 bases at V and 4 bases at J; junction bases unmatched: 10. The CDR3 region has the DNA TGTGCCAGCAGCATGATTAGAGCGGGAGGCCCAGATACGCAGTATTTT. Protein product: CASSMIRAGGPDTQYF.

The V and J genes are TRBV28 and TRBJ1-5; D is uncertain. V lost 4 bases, J lost 1 base, and 8 bases lay in between. CDR3 length: 14 amino acids. Germline lookup yields CDR1 MDHEN and CDR2 SYDVKM. The CDR3 bases are TGTGCCAGCAGTTCTTCATGGAGCAATCAGCCCCAGCATTTT. It is translated as CASSSSWSNQPQHF.

This sequence joins TRBV6-1 and TRBJ1-5; 9 nucleotides line up with TRBD1. This CDR3 is built from 15 residues. CDR1 is MNHNS, CDR2 SASEGT, per germline. V was pared by 7 bases and J by 4 bases, with 8 bases of the junction left unmatched. CDR3 sequence reads: CASISDRGWNQPQHF. CDR3 nucleotides: TGTGCCAGCATTTCGGACAGGGGATGGAATCAGCCCCAGCATTTT.

V and J are TRBV19 and TRBJ2-5; TRBD2 matches 9 bases. CDR3 length equals 19 residues. The germline V gene encodes CDR1 LNHDA and CDR2 SQIVND (reference sequence). V shed 4 bases, J shed 0 bases, and the junction held 15 bases outside the gene matches. The CDR3 loop is CASSTRVTLAGMYQETQYF. CDR3 DNA sequence: TGTGCCAGTAGTACCCGGGTGACCCTAGCGGGGATGTACCAAGAGACCCAGTACTTC.